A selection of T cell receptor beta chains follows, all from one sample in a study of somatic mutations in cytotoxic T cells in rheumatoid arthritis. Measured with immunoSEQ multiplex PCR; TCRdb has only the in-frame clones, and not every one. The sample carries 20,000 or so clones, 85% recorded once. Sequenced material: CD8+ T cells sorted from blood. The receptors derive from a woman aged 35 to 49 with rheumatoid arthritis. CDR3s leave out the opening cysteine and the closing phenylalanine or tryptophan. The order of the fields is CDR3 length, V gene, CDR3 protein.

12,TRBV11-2,ASSLDFSYNEQF
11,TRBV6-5,ASTWASNTEAF
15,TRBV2,ASGGGLAPSDPYEQY
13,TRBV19,ASNNPLSYNSPLH
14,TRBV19,ASSIDNRGSSNEQF
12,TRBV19,ASSIGRGTTEAF
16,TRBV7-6,ASSLRTGREERGNEQF
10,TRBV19,ASKAGGDGYT
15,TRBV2,ASTPPWGSGGEDTQY
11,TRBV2,ASPKTANYGYT
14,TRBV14,ASSQDVLAVYNEQF
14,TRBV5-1,ASSLGGGSSYNEQF
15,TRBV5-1,ASSSPKHDSGANVLT
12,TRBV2,ASREGRGNEKLF
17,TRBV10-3,AISSILKESPHAQETQY
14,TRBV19,ASSPTPGLDTGELF
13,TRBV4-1,ASSQAAGSNTEAF
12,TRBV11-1,ASSLAEGATEAF
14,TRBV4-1,ASSLGQGRPGTEAF
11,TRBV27,ATSQGARYEQY
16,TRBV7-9,ASSQGDRGKSFGNTIY
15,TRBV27,ASSFAGGQIFAYEQY
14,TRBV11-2,ASSLDPERGRGEQF
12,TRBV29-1,SVEKQGINYGYT
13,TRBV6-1,ASSVVEVGGYGYT
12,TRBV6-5,ASNRQGNSYEQY
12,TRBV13,ASSLGDRSETQY
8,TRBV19,ASLGQHAF
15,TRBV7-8,ASSLDGGWGLVYGYT
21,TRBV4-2,ASSQPYIEGRGEESGFADTQY
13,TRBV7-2,ASSSVETDYNEQF